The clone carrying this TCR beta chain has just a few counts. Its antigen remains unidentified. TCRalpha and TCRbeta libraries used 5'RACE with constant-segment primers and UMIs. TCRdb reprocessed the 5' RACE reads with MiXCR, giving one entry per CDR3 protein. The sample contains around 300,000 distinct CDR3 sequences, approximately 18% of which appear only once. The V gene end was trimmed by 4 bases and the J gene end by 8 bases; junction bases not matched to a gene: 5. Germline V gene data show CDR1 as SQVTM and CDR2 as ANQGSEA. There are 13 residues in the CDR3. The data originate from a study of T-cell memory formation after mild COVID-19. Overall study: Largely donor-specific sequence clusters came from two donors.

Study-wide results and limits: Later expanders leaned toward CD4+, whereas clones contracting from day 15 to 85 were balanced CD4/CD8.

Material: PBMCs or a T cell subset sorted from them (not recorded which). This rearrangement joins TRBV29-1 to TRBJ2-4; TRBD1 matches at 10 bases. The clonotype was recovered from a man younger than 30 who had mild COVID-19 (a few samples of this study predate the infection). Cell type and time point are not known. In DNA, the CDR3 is TGCAGCGTTGGCGACAGGGGGCGCGACATTCAGTACTTC. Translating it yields CSVGDRGRDIQYF.